This T cell receptor (beta chain) was retrieved from a study of blood T cells in healthy people across ages. Overall study findings and caveats: Higher diversity, along with more naive CD4+ cells, distinguished long-lived donors from aged donors. Diversity estimates from one million T cells were considered underestimates. A roughly linear fall in TCR beta diversity per million T cells was seen with increasing age.

This CDR3 has 14 amino acids. J lost 4 bases, V lost 7 bases, and 4 bases had no gene match. This clonotype was observed a handful of times. The target antigen is unknown. Extraction of total RNA produced a minimum of 5.5 micrograms from each sample. Together with a sample-barcoded 5' primer, a J-beta primer mix was included in a second PCR lasting about 7 to 11 cycles. TCRdb called the 5' RACE reads again in MiXCR, with one record for every CDR3 protein. Seen here are a few hundred thousand distinct CDR3 sequences, approximately 51% observed once, and the top ten hold 45% to 60%. Sequencing was performed on blood. This sequence originates from a man aged 60-69 years in good health. The V gene is TRBV12-3 or TRBV12-4, the J gene TRBJ1-4, with 9 bases fitting TRBD1. DNA for the CDR3: TGTGCCAGCACCCCGGGACAGGGTAATGAAAAACTGTTTTTT. Residues: CASTPGQGNEKLFF.